The TCR beta chain under discussion was sequenced for a study of blood T cells in healthy people across ages. Study outcomes and limitations: Donor CMV infection status was unknown, possibly confounding age-related changes in expanded clonotypes. Aged donors had fewer naive CD4+ cells and lower diversity than long-lived donors.

Healthy Caucasian individuals from Russia aged roughly 6 to 95 served as donors. A remark on this clonotype: Its antigen is still unknown.

Combining a sample-barcoded 5' primer with a J-beta primer mix, a second PCR ran for roughly 7 to 11 cycles. Every cDNA molecule carried a tag from a template-switch adaptor bearing 12 random nucleotides. Each CDR3 protein is one row after TCRdb ran MiXCR on the 5' RACE reads. The data show around 1,500,000 distinct CDR3 sequences, with roughly 27% seen just once and over 7% held by the top ten. This CDR3 is 13 amino acids long. V was clipped by 6 bases and J by 2 bases, with 14 bases between them. Per the germline V gene, CDR1 is DFQATT and CDR2 is SNEGSKA (reference sequence). The sample consisted of blood. This sequence originates from a woman younger than 45 in good health. The chain combines TRBV20-1 with TRBJ2-7; the D gene is possibly TRBD2 (6 bases). For the CDR3, the DNA is TGCAGTGCGTCTAGCGTAATCGCCTACGAGCAGTACTTC. Its translation: CSASSVIAYEQYF.